Below, 22 T cell receptor beta chains from the same sample are listed, as sequenced in a study of T cell repertoires in cytomegalovirus infection. TCRdb re-analysed the reads in MiXCR, keeping a single row per CDR3 protein. The table has almost 550,000 distinct CDR3 sequences, 15% to 20% seen once. Source material: CD8+ T cells from PBMCs. The receptors come from a human donor in good health (CMV status not recorded). Some clones in this sample may be carry-over from other donors' samples.

At least ten counts were recorded for this clonotype. The V and J genes are TRBV5-4 and TRBJ1-2; TRBD1 aligns across 10 bases. J gave up 0 bases and V 4 bases, and 3 bases lay outside the gene matches. Germline CDR1 reads SGHNT; CDR2 reads YYREEE (reference sequence). The CDR3 runs 15 residues. Here the CDR3 reads CASSDGTGANYGYTF. CDR3 coding DNA: TGTGCCAGCAGCGACGGGACAGGGGCTAACTATGGCTACACCTTC.

This clonotype was recorded many times. CDR3 protein: CANGGITNTGELFF. The CDR3 DNA reads TGTGCCAATGGGGGGATTACGAACACCGGGGAGCTGTTTTTT. The chain carries TRBV7-8 and TRBJ2-2; D possibly corresponds to TRBD2 (6 bases). V was shortened by 10 bases and J by 0 bases, with 12 bases between the two germline ends. Germline V gene sequence: CDR1 SGHVS, CDR2 FQNEAQ. The CDR3 contains 14 residues. The full variable domain, rest sourced from reference TRBV7-8 and TRBJ2-2, is GAGVSQSPRYKVAKRGQDVALRCDPISGHVSLFWYQQALGQGPEFLTYFQNEAQLDKSGLPSDRFFAERPEGSVSTLKIQRTQQEDSAVYLCANGGITNTGELFFGEGSRLTVL.

This clonotype was counted a few times. The rearrangement links TRBV29-1 to TRBJ2-7, with TRBD2 matching 8 bases. Germline-derived CDR1 and CDR2 are SQVTM and ANQGSEA. Germline trimming cut 7 bases from V and 0 bases from J; bases unmatched to any gene: 5. The CDR3 consists of 13 residues. CDR3 region: CSAKRESSYEQYF. CDR3 DNA sequence: TGCAGCGCCAAGCGGGAGAGCTCCTACGAGCAGTACTTC.

This clonotype was observed a handful of times. Written as DNA, the CDR3 is TGTGCCAGCAGACTGAGACAGGGGGCGCATGGCTACACCTTC. Amino acids: CASRLRQGAHGYTF. V gene TRBV28 combines with J gene TRBJ1-2, with 10 bases identical to TRBD1. With V trimmed by 6 bases and J by 6 bases, 7 bases remained unmatched. Looked up from germline, CDR1 is MDHEN and CDR2 is SYDVKM. The CDR3 contains 14 residues.

This clonotype was seen ten or more times. The V call is TRBV19, the J call TRBJ1-2; tentative D call: TRBD1 (5 bases). The CDR3 contains 15 residues. Trimming pared 5 bases from V and 4 bases from J, leaving 17 bases between. Germline CDR1 reads LNHDA; CDR2 reads SQIVND (reference sequence). This chain's CDR3 is CASSHAETVTYGYTF. The CDR3 region has the DNA TGTGCCAGTAGTCACGCCGAGACAGTAACCTATGGCTACACCTTC.

The table lists this clonotype with a few counts. The CDR3 spells CASRHNTGRSSYEQYF. CDR3 DNA: TGTGCCAGCAGACACAATACAGGGAGGAGCTCCTACGAGCAGTACTTC. The chain is built from TRBV5-5 and TRBJ2-7; possibly TRBD1 or TRBD2 for D (6 bases each). Trimming took off 5 bases at V and 0 bases at J, with 18 bases between the two ends. The CDR3 has 16 amino acids. Germline CDR1 reads SGHKS; CDR2 reads YYEKEE (reference sequence).

In this sample, this clonotype turned up many times. V and J are TRBV12-5 and TRBJ1-1; D might be TRBD1 (5 bases). The V gene lost 6 bases and the J gene lost 8 bases, with 13 bases spanning the gap. Germline loops: CDR1 LGHNT, CDR2 FRNRAP. The length of the CDR3 is 12 residues. CDR3 DNA: TGTGCTAGTGGAATTGGGGCGGTAGAAGCTTTCTTT. Translated, it gives CASGIGAVEAFF. The variable domain in full, completed from reference TRBV12-5 and TRBJ1-1, reads DARVTQTPRHKVTEMGQEVTMRCQPILGHNTVFWYRQTMMQGLELLAYFRNRAPLDDSGMPKDRFSAEMPDATLATLKIQPSEPRDSAVYFCASGIGAVEAFFGQGTRLTVV.

CDR3 sequence reads: CASSLQGLSSYNSPLHF. The CDR3 nucleotides read TGTGCCAGTAGTCTACAGGGGTTGAGCTCCTATAATTCACCCCTCCACTTT. The J gene is TRBJ1-6, the V gene TRBV19; 7 bases agree with TRBD1. V lost 5 bases and J lost 0; bases outside the gene matches: 7. The CDR3 totals 17 residues. The germline gives CDR1 LNHDA, CDR2 SQIVND (reference sequence).

Of note for this clonotype: A read error may be the cause here, since a much bigger clone is one base away. Here the CDR3 omits its conserved ending phenylalanine or tryptophan, so a read error is the likely source. This chain links TRBV4-1 with TRBJ2-5; weak D call: TRBD2 (6 bases). V shed 3 bases and J shed 5 bases, with 19 bases lying between them. Germline CDR1 MGHRA, CDR2 YSYEKL. The CDR3 contains 16 residues. DNA for the CDR3: TGCGCCAGCAGCCACCGCGGTGGCAGGGAGGAGGAGACCCAGTACTTA. It yields the protein CASSHRGGREEETQYL.

The V and J genes are TRBV20-1 and TRBJ2-7; TRBD2 agrees at 13 bases. Germline CDR1 is DFQATT and CDR2 is SNEGSKA (reference sequence). With 6 bases clipped from V and 0 bases from J, the junction kept 2 bases outside the gene matches. CDR3 length: 14 amino acids. The CDR3 nucleotides read TGCAGTGCGTGGACTAGCGGGAGCTCCTACGAGCAGTACTTC. Its protein is CSAWTSGSSYEQYF.

This clonotype was seen ten or more times. This chain connects TRBV7-2 to TRBJ2-1; TRBD2 matches at 9 bases. Germline CDR1 SGHTA, CDR2 FQGNSA. J was trimmed by 5 bases and V by 2 bases; bases with no gene match: 13. The CDR3 is 18 amino acids. The CDR3 bases are TGTGCCAGCAGCTTAACCCCCCTGGCGGGAGGGCCAGACAATGAGCAGTTCTTC. It codes for CASSLTPLAGGPDNEQFF. Using reference TRBV7-2 and TRBJ2-1 for the parts outside the CDR3, the full variable domain is GAGVSQSPSNKVTEKGKDVELRCDPISGHTALYWYRQSLGQGLEFLIYFQGNSAPDKSGLPSDRFSAERTGGSVSTLTIQRTQQEDSAVYLCASSLTPLAGGPDNEQFFGPGTRLTVL.

This clonotype was seen a handful of times. The J gene is TRBJ1-6, the V gene TRBV28, with D perhaps TRBD1 (6 bases). The CDR3 runs to 15 residues. Trimming removed 4 bases at V and 7 bases at J, with 14 bases between. Germline V CDR1 and CDR2: MDHEN, SYDVKM. The CDR3 sequence: CASSYLGGGNSPLHF. The CDR3 DNA reads TGTGCCAGCAGTTACCTGGGGGGCGGAAATTCACCCCTCCACTTT.

Only a few counts were recorded for this clonotype. The chain joins TRBV27 to TRBJ1-1; D unclear. V lost 4 bases and J lost 8, with 14 bases in between. There are 13 residues in the CDR3. CDR1 is MNHEY and CDR2 is SMNVEV in the germline V gene (reference sequence). In DNA form, the CDR3 reads TGTGCCAGCAGTTACGGACCACTCCGGGAAGCTTTCTTT. Translation: CASSYGPLREAFF.

On this clonotype: Being one base from a much bigger clone, this may be a read error. This is likely a read error, given that the CDR3 carries no conserved phenylalanine or tryptophan at its end. The chain carries TRBV28 and TRBJ2-4; D may be TRBD2 (6 bases). This CDR3 is built from 16 residues. Per the germline V gene, CDR1 is MDHEN and CDR2 is SYDVKM. Trimming took 1 base from V and 3 from J, leaving 13 bases between them. The CDR3 nucleotides read TGTGCCAGCAGTTTATCGTGGGAGGATGGCAAAAACATTCAGTACTTA. Amino acid sequence: CASSLSWEDGKNIQYL.

The V call is TRBV6-1, the J call TRBJ1-1; 9 bases map to TRBD1. This CDR3 comprises 16 residues. Trimming at V came to 3 bases and at J to 0 bases, leaving 5 bases not matched to a gene. The germline V gene encodes CDR1 MNHNS and CDR2 SASEGT. CDR3 loop: CASSDSRDRVNTEAFF. The CDR3 DNA sequence: TGTGCCAGCAGTGACTCCCGGGACAGGGTGAACACTGAAGCTTTCTTT.

Notes on this clonotype: Because it lacks the conserved phenylalanine or tryptophan at the end, this CDR3 is likely a read error. The V gene is TRBV27, the J gene TRBJ1-3, with D unclear. Germline V lookup: CDR1 MNHEY, CDR2 SMNVEV (reference sequence). The CDR3 runs to 16 residues. Trimming shortened V by 2 bases and J by 0 bases, and 11 bases separated the two germline ends. The CDR3 protein is CASSLTGSPSGNTIYY. DNA of the CDR3: TGTGCCAGCAGTTTAACCGGGTCCCCCTCTGGAAACACCATATATTAT.

This clonotype was detected many times. The chain is built from TRBV7-2 and TRBJ2-5; 16 bases agree with TRBD2. The germline V gene has CDR1 SGHTA and CDR2 FQGNSA. The CDR3 is made up of 17 amino acids. V lost 4 bases to trimming and J lost 4 bases; unmatched junction nucleotides: 6. CDR3: CASSWGTSGGASETQYF. The CDR3 nucleotides read TGTGCCAGCAGCTGGGGGACTAGCGGGGGGGCCTCAGAGACCCAGTACTTC.

This chain connects TRBV27 to TRBJ2-3; D unresolved. There are 11 residues in the CDR3. Trimming removed 8 bases at V and 0 bases at J, with 3 bases between. CDR1 and CDR2 from the germline V gene are MNHEY and SMNVEV (reference sequence). CDR3 loop: CASHSTDTQYF. CDR3 coding DNA: TGTGCCAGCCATAGCACAGATACGCAGTATTTT.

This clonotype appeared many times. CDR3 DNA: TGCGCCAGCAGCTTCTCCGGGGGATTGAACACTGAAGCTTTCTTT. As protein: CASSFSGGLNTEAFF. The chain combines TRBV5-1 with TRBJ1-1; D perhaps matches TRBD1 (5 bases). CDR1 and CDR2 (germline): SGHRS, YFSETQ. V was pared by 2 bases and J by 0 bases, with 11 bases between. The CDR3 runs 15 residues.

This clonotype was detected a few times. The V and J genes are TRBV19 and TRBJ2-3; D may be TRBD2 (6 bases). With 0 bases removed from V and 4 bases from J, the gap between germline ends came to 17 bases. The CDR3 is 17 residues long. Looked up from germline, CDR1 is LNHDA and CDR2 is SQIVND (reference sequence). Here the CDR3 reads CASSIDRWTGVADTQYF. CDR3 nucleotide sequence: TGTGCCAGTAGTATAGATCGGTGGACGGGGGTGGCAGATACGCAGTATTTT.

In this sample, this clonotype turned up a few times. The V gene is TRBV5-4, the J gene TRBJ1-1, with TRBD1 as a possible D gene (6 bases). Trimming stripped 4 bases from V and 4 bases from J, with 20 bases between. This CDR3 is built from 16 residues. Germline V gene lookup returns CDR1 SGHNT and CDR2 YYREEE (reference sequence). The CDR3 sequence is CASSHRGGAFGTEAFF. The CDR3 DNA follows: TGTGCCAGCAGCCACCGGGGGGGGGCCTTTGGCACTGAAGCTTTCTTT.

Only a few counts were recorded for this clonotype. The chain joins TRBV10-1 to TRBJ2-7; possible D gene TRBD2, 6 bases. The CDR3 runs 15 residues. The V and J ends lost 3 bases and 0 bases respectively, with 12 bases between them. Looked up from germline, CDR1 is WNHNN and CDR2 is SYGVQD (reference sequence). The CDR3 reads CASSDVSGSSYEQYF. In DNA form, the CDR3 reads TGCGCCAGCAGTGATGTCTCCGGGAGCTCCTACGAGCAGTACTTC.